The 31 T cell receptor beta chains listed next were all sequenced from one sample in a study of cytomegalovirus exposure and HLA in healthy donors. Vbeta (60) and Jbeta (13) primers were used in the PCR. Sequencing used immunoSEQ multiplex PCR; TCRdb keeps in-frame clones, though not all of them. The sample yields approximately 170,000 clones, 65% to 80% seen once. The sample consisted of PBMCs. These receptors all come from a woman aged 40 to 50 in good health and CMV-seropositive.

The chain couples TRBV6-6 to TRBJ2-7, with D possibly matching TRBD1 (6 bases). The V gene's germline CDR1 is MNHNY and CDR2 SVGAGI (reference sequence). The CDR3 covers 12 residues. Trimming stripped 10 bases from V and 10 bases from J, with 20 bases between. Here the CDR3 reads CATGTETGKQYF. The CDR3 nucleotides are TGTGCCACGGGAACCGAAACAGGGAAACAGTACTTC.

V gene TRBV7-2 combines with J gene TRBJ2-5; TRBD2 agrees at 12 bases. V lost 5 bases to trimming and J lost 2 bases; unmatched junction nucleotides: 6. The CDR3 is made up of 16 amino acids. Germline loops: CDR1 SGHTA, CDR2 FQGNSA. The CDR3 protein is CASSDRLAGVQETQYF. The DNA of the CDR3 is TGTGCCAGCAGCGATAGACTAGCGGGGGTACAAGAGACCCAGTACTTC.

The chain couples TRBV7-9 to TRBJ2-7; D possibly corresponds to TRBD1 (5 bases). This CDR3 spans 12 amino acids. Germline CDR1 and CDR2: SEHNR and FQNEAQ (reference sequence). The V gene lost 1 base and the J gene lost 5 bases, with 6 bases spanning the gap. CDR3 in DNA: TGTGCCAGCAGCTTAGTAGGGGACGAGCAGTACTTC. It codes for CASSLVGDEQYF.

This clone has just a few counts. The chain has TRBV7-9 and TRBJ2-1; 8 bases are shared with TRBD2. Germline V gene data show CDR1 as SEHNR and CDR2 as FQNEAQ (reference sequence). Losses at the gene ends were 3 bases for V and 9 bases for J; bases not matched to a gene: 10. This CDR3 region has 15 residues. The CDR3: CASSFGTGGQGEQFF. The CDR3 DNA sequence: TGTGCCAGCAGCTTTGGGACGGGAGGGCAGGGTGAGCAGTTCTTC.

The chain recombines TRBV7-9 with TRBJ2-3; a weak D match, TRBD2 (5 bases). V was pared by 7 bases and J by 6 bases, with 17 bases between. CDR1 and CDR2 (germline): SEHNR, FQNEAQ (reference sequence). The CDR3 runs to 14 residues. The DNA for the CDR3 is TGTGCCAGCAAAATTCAGAGGGCCGGGGATACGCAGTATTTT. It translates to CASKIQRAGDTQYF.

The J gene is TRBJ1-1, the V gene TRBV7-6; D remains ambiguous. V shed 4 bases and J shed 3 bases, with 9 bases lying between them. Germline V gene data show CDR1 as SGHVS and CDR2 as FNYEAQ. The length of the CDR3 is 13 residues. CDR3 sequence reads: CASSSMADTEAFF. In DNA, the CDR3 is TGTGCCAGCAGCTCGATGGCGGACACTGAAGCTTTCTTT.

The CDR3 region is CASLPGFNSPLHF. The DNA for the CDR3 is TGTGCCAGCCTCCCCGGGTTTAATTCACCCCTCCACTTT. This sequence joins TRBV6-6 and TRBJ1-6; D is undetermined. The CDR3 spans 13 residues. V lost 8 bases to trimming and J lost 6 bases, with 11 bases between them. Germline assignment: CDR1 MNHNY and CDR2 SVGAGI (reference sequence).

The genes are TRBV4-2 and TRBJ2-7; TRBD2 matches 9 bases. CDR3 length equals 15 residues. The J segment lost 2 bases and the V segment lost 0 bases, leaving 2 bases of the junction unmatched. The germline CDR1 and CDR2 sequences are LGHNA and YNFKEQ. In DNA form, the CDR3 reads TGTGCCAGCAGCCAAGAGATAGCGGGAGCCTACGAGCAGTACTTC. Protein: CASSQEIAGAYEQYF.

J is TRBJ1-6 and V is TRBV7-2; the match to TRBD1 covers 9 bases. V dropped 6 bases and J dropped 7; count of bases not matched to a gene: 7. This CDR3 is 15 amino acids long. CDR1 and CDR2 (germline): SGHTA, FQGNSA. CDR3 bases: TGTGCCAGCAGAACGTCCGGGACAGGGAATTCACCCCTCCACTTT. Protein: CASRTSGTGNSPLHF.

This chain connects TRBV30 to TRBJ1-3, with D unclear. The CDR3 totals 15 residues. The germline CDR1 and CDR2 sequences are GTSNPN and SVGIG (reference sequence). Trimming left V 0 bases short and J 2 bases short, with 11 bases between. The CDR3 here is CAWSVPGYTGNTIYF. Written as DNA, the CDR3 is TGTGCCTGGAGTGTACCCGGGTATACTGGAAACACCATATATTTT.

The chain links TRBV7-8 to TRBJ1-5; no definite D call. The germline gives CDR1 SGHVS, CDR2 FQNEAQ. This CDR3 is built from 15 residues. Trimming removed 4 bases from V and 5 bases from J, with 15 bases in between. The CDR3 here is CASSSEITPYQPQHF. The CDR3 nucleotides are TGTGCCAGCAGCTCCGAAATCACTCCCTATCAGCCCCAGCATTTT.

This chain uses TRBV4-1 with TRBJ2-5, with TRBD2 as a possible D gene (6 bases). The J call could be wrong; TRBJ2-7 is a better fit for the DNA end. The CDR3 has 13 residues. CDR1 MGHRA and CDR2 YSYEKL come from the germline V gene. The CDR3 region has the DNA TGCGCCAGCAGCCAGACTAGTGGCTACGAGCAGTACTTC. Its protein product is CASSQTSGYEQYF.

This clone has only a few counts. The chain links TRBV15 to TRBJ2-5, with 9 positions matching TRBD2. Trimming cost V 7 bases and J 5 bases; bases outside gene matches: 11. CDR1 and CDR2 (germline): LNHNV, YYDKDF (reference sequence). This CDR3 is 15 amino acids long. The CDR3 DNA reads TGTGCCACCACCTTAAGGGCGGGAGGGCCCGAGACCCAGTACTTC. As protein: CATTLRAGGPETQYF.

The chain uses TRBV7-8 and TRBJ2-3, with 14 bases lining up with TRBD2. Germline CDR1 and CDR2: SGHVS and FQNEAQ. This CDR3 is 16 amino acids long. V lost 5 bases to trimming and J lost 3 bases; unmatched junction nucleotides: 4. CDR3 protein: CASSPRTSGGTDTQYF. The DNA for the CDR3 is TGTGCCAGCAGCCCCAGGACTAGCGGGGGGACAGATACGCAGTATTTT.

This clone has only one observation. This chain uses TRBV4-1 with TRBJ1-1; D is possibly TRBD1 (5 bases). V lost 1 base, J lost 6 bases, and 9 bases lay in between. CDR1 is MGHRA, CDR2 YSYEKL, per germline. The CDR3 totals 13 residues. The CDR3 is CASSQGGGAEAFF. The CDR3 nucleotides read TGCGCCAGCAGCCAAGGCGGAGGGGCTGAAGCTTTCTTT.

Of note for this clone: The junction departs from the called germline gene at one end, perhaps through a read error. The V call is TRBV11-2, the J call TRBJ1-2; no clear D gene. Germline CDR1 is SGHAT and CDR2 is FQNNGV. The CDR3 spans 14 residues. CDR3 in DNA: TGTGCCAGCAGCTTATTAAGAGAACAGTTTCGGTTCTCATTC. Protein sequence: CASSLLREQFRFSF.

V usage is TRBV7-2 and J usage is TRBJ1-1; 8 bases match TRBD1. With 5 bases clipped from V and 6 bases from J, the junction kept 2 bases outside the gene matches. CDR3 length: 12 residues. The germline V gene encodes CDR1 SGHTA and CDR2 FQGNSA. The CDR3: CASSQDRAEAFF. The CDR3 region has the DNA TGTGCCAGCAGCCAGGACAGGGCTGAAGCTTTCTTT.

This chain links TRBV6-5 with TRBJ2-1; D not certain. The CDR3 extends over 16 amino acids. Germline CDR1 MNHEY, CDR2 SVGAGI. Trimming shortened V by 0 bases and J by 0 bases, and 9 bases separated the two germline ends. The CDR3: CASSYSTGFSYNEQFF. The CDR3 DNA reads as TGTGCCAGCAGTTACTCGACTGGGTTCTCCTACAATGAGCAGTTCTTC.

V usage is TRBV2 and J usage is TRBJ2-7; D ambiguous. There are 12 residues in the CDR3. The germline CDR1 and CDR2 sequences are SNHLY and FYNNEI. Trimming stripped 5 bases from V and 1 base from J, with 6 bases between. The CDR3 sequence is CASSRVSYEQYF. In DNA form, the CDR3 reads TGTGCCAGCAGTCGGGTTTCCTACGAGCAGTACTTC.

The CDR3 reads CASSEQGAGNTEAFF. The CDR3 region has the DNA TGTGCCAGCAGTGAACAGGGGGCGGGAAACACTGAAGCTTTCTTT. This rearrangement joins TRBV2 to TRBJ1-1, with 8 bases lining up with TRBD1. Germline CDR1 and CDR2: SNHLY and FYNNEI. The CDR3 contains 15 residues. With 2 bases clipped from V and 2 bases from J, the junction kept 4 bases outside the gene matches.

This chain connects TRBV7-7 to TRBJ2-7, with a possible D match to TRBD1 (5 bases). CDR1 is SSHAT and CDR2 is FNYEAQ in the germline V gene (reference sequence). V was cut by 5 bases and J by 0 bases, with 11 bases left in between. The CDR3 is 14 residues long. The CDR3, as DNA: TGTGCCAGCAGCCCATCTACAGGCTCCTACGAGCAGTACTTC. Protein sequence: CASSPSTGSYEQYF.

This chain's CDR3 is CASSETVIVYEAFF. CDR3 DNA: TGTGCCAGCAGTGAAACGGTCATTGTGTATGAAGCTTTCTTT. The J gene is TRBJ1-1, the V gene TRBV6-1; no clear D. The CDR3 contains 14 residues. Germline V lookup: CDR1 MNHNS, CDR2 SASEGT. V was trimmed by 2 bases and J by 7 bases, leaving 14 bases between them.

The chain's CDR3 is CAWNEGAKETQYF. The DNA of the CDR3 is TGTGCCTGGAATGAGGGGGCCAAGGAGACCCAGTACTTC. The rearrangement uses TRBV30 and TRBJ2-5, with 7 bases matching TRBD1. The CDR3 loop spans 13 amino acids. With 4 bases clipped from V and 5 bases from J, the junction kept 7 bases outside the gene matches. Germline lookup yields CDR1 GTSNPN and CDR2 SVGIG (reference sequence).

V usage is TRBV19 and J usage is TRBJ2-5, with D possibly TRBD1 on 5 matching bases. The germline V gene has CDR1 LNHDA and CDR2 SQIVND (reference sequence). There are 13 residues in the CDR3. The V gene lost 2 bases and the J gene lost 1 base, with 5 bases spanning the gap. CDR3 in amino acids: CASSIRGQETQYF. The CDR3 bases are TGTGCCAGTAGTATAAGGGGCCAAGAGACCCAGTACTTC.

V usage is TRBV25-1 and J usage is TRBJ2-7, with TRBD1 matching over 8 bases. The CDR3 is 14 residues long. CDR1 is MGHDK and CDR2 is SYGVNS in the germline V gene. Losses at the gene ends were 3 bases for V and 3 bases for J; bases not matched to a gene: 4. DNA for the CDR3: TGTGCCAGCAGTGACTACAGGGGGAGCTACGAGCAGTACTTC. This encodes CASSDYRGSYEQYF.

The chain is built from TRBV9 and TRBJ2-7; 10 nucleotides agree with TRBD1. Germline V gene sequence: CDR1 SGDLS, CDR2 YYNGEE. The ends lost 3 bases at V and 4 bases at J; junction bases unmatched: 4. CDR3 length equals 14 residues. The CDR3 is CASSGRDRGYEQYF. The CDR3 DNA sequence: TGTGCCAGCAGCGGCCGGGACAGGGGATACGAGCAGTACTTC.

The chain links TRBV11-3 to TRBJ2-3; TRBD2 aligns across 8 bases. With V trimmed by 3 bases and J by 4 bases, 6 bases remained unmatched. From germline, CDR1 is SGHNT and CDR2 YENEEA. CDR3 length equals 15 residues. The CDR3 reads CASSFSGGGSDTQYF. DNA of the CDR3: TGTGCCAGCAGCTTTTCCGGGGGGGGGTCAGATACGCAGTATTTT. Full variable domain (outside the CDR3, taken from reference TRBV11-3 and TRBJ2-3): EAGVVQSPRYKIIEKKQPVAFWCNPISGHNTLYWYLQNLGQGPELLIRYENEEAVDDSQLPKDRFSAERLKGVDSTLKIQPAELGDSAVYLCASSFSGGGSDTQYFGPGTRLTVL.

The chain joins TRBV29-1 to TRBJ2-1, with a tentative D call TRBD2 (5 bases). The CDR3 is made up of 13 amino acids. V shed 7 bases and J shed 4 bases, with 14 bases lying between them. CDR1 is SQVTM and CDR2 is ANQGSEA in the germline V gene. CDR3 DNA sequence: TGCAGCGCCACCGTACCGGGATACAATGAGCAGTTCTTC. This codes for CSATVPGYNEQFF.

This rearrangement joins TRBV6-5 to TRBJ1-2; 10 nucleotides line up with TRBD1. The CDR3 has 15 amino acids. V dropped 3 bases and J dropped 5; count of bases not matched to a gene: 6. Germline lookup yields CDR1 MNHEY and CDR2 SVGAGI. The CDR3 nucleotides are TGTGCCAGCAGTTATCGGACAGGGGGATATTATGGCTACACCTTC. Encoded protein: CASSYRTGGYYGYTF.

This clone was observed a handful of times. The V gene is TRBV20-1, the J gene TRBJ2-3; a possible D gene is TRBD2 (6 bases). Germline loops: CDR1 DFQATT, CDR2 SNEGSKA (reference sequence). Between the trimmed V and J ends, which lost 3 bases and 12 bases, there was a span of 13 bases. CDR3 length equals 11 residues. The CDR3 here is CSASAGQGQYF. Here the CDR3 DNA reads TGCAGTGCTAGTGCGGGGCAGGGCCAGTATTTT.

The V call is TRBV30, the J call TRBJ1-1, with a weak D call TRBD1 (5 bases). The germline gives CDR1 GTSNPN, CDR2 SVGIG (reference sequence). The CDR3 sequence is 12 residues long. V was clipped by 8 bases and J by 1 base, with 11 bases between them. Here the CDR3 DNA reads TGTGCCGAGCGGGGCCAGAACACTGAAGCTTTCTTT. Its protein is CAERGQNTEAFF.